This TCR beta chain stems from a study of PD-1 blockade in classical Hodgkin lymphoma. The study, taken as a whole, reports: Relapsed/refractory patients reportedly had lower baseline diversity than newly diagnosed patients. Significantly greater TCR diversity emerged by C4D1 in CD4+ cells but not CD8+ cells.

The table came from immunoSEQ multiplex PCR; TCRdb's copy has only in-frame clones and leaves some out. The table includes 55,000 to 75,000 clones, 71% detected once. Germline V gene lookup returns CDR1 SGHRS and CDR2 YFSETQ. Trimming removed 3 bases from V and 1 base from J; junction bases left unmatched: 4. CDR3 length: 16 residues. Patients all relapsed after autologous stem cell transplantation, and there was variation in brentuximab vedotin exposure. Notes on this clone: Its antigen remains unidentified.

Source: peripheral blood mononuclear cells (PBMCs), taken before the second cycle of nivolumab. This chain joins TRBV5-1 and TRBJ2-3; 11 nucleotides agree with TRBD2. The clonotype originates from a human donor with classical Hodgkin lymphoma. The CDR3: CASSYGTSGRTDTQYF. The CDR3 region has the DNA TGCGCCAGCAGCTACGGGACTAGCGGTCGCACAGATACGCAGTATTTT.